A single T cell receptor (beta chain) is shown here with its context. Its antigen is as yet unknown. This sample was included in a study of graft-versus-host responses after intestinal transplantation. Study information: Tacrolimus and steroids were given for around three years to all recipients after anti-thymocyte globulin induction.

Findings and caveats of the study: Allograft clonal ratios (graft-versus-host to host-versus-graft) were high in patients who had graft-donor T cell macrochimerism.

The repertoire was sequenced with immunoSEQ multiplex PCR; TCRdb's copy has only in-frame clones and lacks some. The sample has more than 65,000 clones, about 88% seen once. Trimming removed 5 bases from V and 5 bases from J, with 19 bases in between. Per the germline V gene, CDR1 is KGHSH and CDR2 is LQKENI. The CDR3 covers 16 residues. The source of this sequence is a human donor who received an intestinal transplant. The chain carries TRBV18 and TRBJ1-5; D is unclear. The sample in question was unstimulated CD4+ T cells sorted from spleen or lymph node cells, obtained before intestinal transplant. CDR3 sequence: CASSFRRVRVDQPQHF. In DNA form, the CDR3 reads TGTGCCAGCTCATTTAGGCGGGTAAGGGTGGATCAGCCCCAGCATTTT.